The 11 T cell receptor beta chains in this list originate from one sample, sequenced in a study of T cells in Graves' hyperthyroidism and ophthalmopathy. Authors of the study amplified TCR beta CDR3 regions from RNA transcripts. First-round RT-PCR of the TCR CDR3 relied on the HTBI primer set. TCRdb processed the multiplex PCR reads anew with MiXCR; each CDR3 protein has one entry. The top ten clones hold over 8% of a sample with 800,000 or so distinct CDR3 sequences, about 38% of them seen once. Specimen: blood. All receptors derive from a man younger than 35 with Graves' hyperthyroidism.

In this sample, this clonotype turned up a few times. The chain joins TRBV25-1 to TRBJ1-2; TRBD1 aligns across 11 bases. Germline-derived CDR1 and CDR2 are MGHDK and SYGVNS. The CDR3 is 15 amino acids. The V segment lost 8 bases and the J segment 7 bases; nucleotides outside the gene matches: 12. Here the CDR3 DNA reads TGTGCCAGCTCACCAGGACAGGGGGCAAGTAGTGGCTACACCTTC. It is translated as CASSPGQGASSGYTF.

The sample holds one count of this clonotype. This sequence joins TRBV5-1 and TRBJ2-7, with no clear D. Germline V gives CDR1 SGHRS, CDR2 YFSETQ. This CDR3 comprises 14 residues. Trimming removed 4 bases from V and 4 bases from J, with 15 bases in between. The CDR3: CASSPRGGLYEQYF. Written as DNA, the CDR3 is TGCGCCAGCAGCCCCCGCGGCGGCCTATACGAGCAGTACTTC. Combining the CDR3 with reference TRBV5-1 and TRBJ2-7 gives the whole variable domain KAGVTQTPRYLIKTRGQQVTLSCSPISGHRSVSWYQQTPGQGLQFLFEYFSETQRNKGNFPGRFSGRQFSNSRSEMNVSTLELGDSALYLCASSPRGGLYEQYFGPGTRLTVT.

This clonotype has only a few counts. The chain carries TRBV15 and TRBJ1-2, with a tentative D call TRBD1 (6 bases). The CDR3 is 15 residues long. From germline, CDR1 is LNHNV and CDR2 YYDKDF (reference sequence). Between the trimmed V and J ends, which lost 0 bases and 6 bases, there was a span of 14 bases. CDR3 protein: CATSREGQGKDGYTF. CDR3 DNA sequence: TGTGCCACCAGCAGAGAGGGGCAGGGGAAGGATGGCTACACCTTC.

The chain employs TRBV12-5 and TRBJ1-1, with a possible D match to TRBD1 (5 bases). The CDR3 runs 13 residues. Germline lookup yields CDR1 LGHNT and CDR2 FRNRAP. V gave up 6 bases and J gave up 1 base, with 9 bases separating them. The CDR3: CASGGGWNTEAFF. In nucleotides, the CDR3 is TGTGCTAGTGGGGGGGGTTGGAACACTGAAGCTTTCTTT.

The chain is built from TRBV6-1 and TRBJ1-6; D perhaps matches TRBD1 (5 bases). The CDR3 extends over 15 amino acids. Trimming took 6 bases from V and 6 from J, leaving 15 bases between them. Germline CDR1 reads MNHNS; CDR2 reads SASEGT. CDR3 amino acids: CASSREGSVNSPLHF. The CDR3 nucleotides read TGTGCCAGCAGCAGGGAAGGGAGCGTTAATTCACCCCTCCACTTT.

V and J are TRBV15 and TRBJ1-1; the match to TRBD1 covers 9 bases. Germline values: CDR1 LNHNV, CDR2 YYDKDF (reference sequence). V was clipped by 3 bases and J by 1 base; unmatched bases: 6. The CDR3 consists of 16 residues. CDR3 in DNA: TGTGCCACCAGCAGCGTGCGGACAGGGGCGAACACTGAAGCTTTCTTT. It yields the protein CATSSVRTGANTEAFF.

The V and J genes are TRBV10-3 and TRBJ2-7; D may be TRBD1 (5 bases). V was pared by 11 bases and J by 4 bases, with 18 bases between. CDR3 size: 13 residues. Germline lookup yields CDR1 ENHRY and CDR2 SYGVKD. CDR3 amino acids: CAGRLTDSYEQYF. For the CDR3, the DNA is TGTGCCGGCAGACTGACAGACTCGTACGAGCAGTACTTC.

J is TRBJ2-2 and V is TRBV29-1; 12 bases are shared with TRBD1. The germline gives CDR1 SQVTM, CDR2 ANQGSEA. V shed 6 bases, J shed 7 bases, and the junction held 12 bases outside the gene matches. The CDR3 is made up of 16 amino acids. The CDR3 coding sequence is TGCAGCGTCCAAAGAGGGACAGGGGGCGCAAGCGGGGAGCTGTTTTTT. This sequence encodes CSVQRGTGGASGELFF.

This rearrangement joins TRBV10-3 to TRBJ1-2, with D possibly matching TRBD1 (5 bases). This CDR3 is 11 amino acids long. CDR1 is ENHRY, CDR2 SYGVKD, per germline. Trimming removed 4 bases from V and 5 bases from J, with 5 bases in between. The CDR3, as DNA: TGTGCCATCAGTGGACAGTATGGCTACACCTTC. This translates into CAISGQYGYTF.

The sample holds many counts of this clonotype. At one end, the junction sequence differs from germline, possibly due to a read error. The chain has TRBV5-6 and TRBJ2-7, with 8 bases lining up with TRBD1. Germline CDR1 and CDR2: SGHDT and YYEEEE. The CDR3 extends over 11 amino acids. The CDR3, as DNA: TGTGCCAGCAGCCCCGGGACAGGACTACATTTC. Its protein is CASSPGTGLHF.

The rearrangement links TRBV20-1 to TRBJ2-5; D unclear. V lost 4 bases, J lost 5 bases, and 11 bases lay in between. CDR3 length: 12 amino acids. CDR1 and CDR2 from the germline V gene are DFQATT and SNEGSKA (reference sequence). CDR3 in DNA: TGCAGTGCTATAAAGGGCGCCGAGACCCAGTACTTC. Its translation: CSAIKGAETQYF.